This T cell receptor (beta chain) was found in a study of cytomegalovirus exposure and HLA in healthy donors. With 60 Vbeta and 13 Jbeta primers, the PCR was carried out. Profiling relied on immunoSEQ multiplex PCR, and the TCRdb table lists in-frame clones only, not all of them. Seen here are over 95,000 clones, 70% to 80% observed once, and the top ten hold about 4.2%. In regard to this clone: Its antigen is not identified.

The V end lost 3 bases, the J end lost 2 bases, and 9 bases lay between the germline ends. Germline CDR1 reads KGHSH; CDR2 reads LQKENI. CDR3 length: 14 residues. Findings and caveats of the study: Available immune exposure information was restricted to CMV serostatus only. The study reported that TCR beta sequences accurately predicted HLA-A and HLA-B alleles in most subjects.

The chain uses TRBV18 and TRBJ2-3; D possibly corresponds to TRBD2 (6 bases). This clonotype was sampled from a woman in her forties in good health and CMV-seropositive. The sample taken for sequencing was PBMCs. CDR3 DNA: TGTGCCAGCTCACCCGGGGGAAACACAGATACGCAGTATTTT. Its protein is CASSPGGNTDTQYF.